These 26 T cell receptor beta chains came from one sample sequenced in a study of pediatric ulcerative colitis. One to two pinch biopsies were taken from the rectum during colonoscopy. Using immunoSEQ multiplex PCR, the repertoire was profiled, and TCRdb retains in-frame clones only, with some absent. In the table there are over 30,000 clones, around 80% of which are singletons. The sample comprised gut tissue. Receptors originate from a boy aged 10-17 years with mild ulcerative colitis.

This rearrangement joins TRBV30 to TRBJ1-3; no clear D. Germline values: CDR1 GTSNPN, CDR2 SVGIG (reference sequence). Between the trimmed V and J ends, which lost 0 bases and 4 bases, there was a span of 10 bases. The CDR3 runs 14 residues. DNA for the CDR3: TGTGCCTGGAGTGTAGCCCGGGGAGGAAACACCATATATTTT. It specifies CAWSVARGGNTIYF.

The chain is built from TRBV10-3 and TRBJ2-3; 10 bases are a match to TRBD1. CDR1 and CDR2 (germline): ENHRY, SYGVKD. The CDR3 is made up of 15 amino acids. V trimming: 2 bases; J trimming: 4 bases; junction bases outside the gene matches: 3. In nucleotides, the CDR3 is TGTGCCATCAGTGAGCGGGGGACAGGGGCAGATACGCAGTATTTT. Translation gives CAISERGTGADTQYF.

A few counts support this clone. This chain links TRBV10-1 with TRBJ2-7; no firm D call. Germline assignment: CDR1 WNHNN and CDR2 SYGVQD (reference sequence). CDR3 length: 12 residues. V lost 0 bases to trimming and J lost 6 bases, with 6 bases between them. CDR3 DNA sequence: TGCGCCAGCAGTGAGTCTGGCACCGAGCAGTACTTC. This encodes CASSESGTEQYF.

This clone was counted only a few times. The chain's CDR3 is CASSGQGRNYGYTF. CDR3 DNA sequence: TGTGCCAGCAGCGGGCAGGGGAGGAACTATGGCTACACCTTC. This sequence joins TRBV7-2 and TRBJ1-2, with D maybe TRBD1 (6 bases). The V end was cut by 5 bases, the J end by 2 bases, with 12 bases between. The germline CDR1 and CDR2 sequences are SGHTA and FQGNSA. This CDR3 has 14 residues.

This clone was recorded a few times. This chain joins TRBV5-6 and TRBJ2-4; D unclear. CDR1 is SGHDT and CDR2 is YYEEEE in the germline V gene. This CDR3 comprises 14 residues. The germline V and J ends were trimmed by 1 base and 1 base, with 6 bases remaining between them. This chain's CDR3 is CASSLIQAKNIQYF. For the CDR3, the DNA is TGTGCCAGCAGCTTGATCCAGGCCAAAAACATTCAGTACTTC. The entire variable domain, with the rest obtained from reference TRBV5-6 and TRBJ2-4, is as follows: DAGVTQSPTHLIKTRGQQVTLRCSPKSGHDTVSWYQQALGQGPQFIFQYYEEEERQRGNFPDRFSGHQFPNYSSELNVNALLLGDSALYLCASSLIQAKNIQYFGAGTRLSVL.

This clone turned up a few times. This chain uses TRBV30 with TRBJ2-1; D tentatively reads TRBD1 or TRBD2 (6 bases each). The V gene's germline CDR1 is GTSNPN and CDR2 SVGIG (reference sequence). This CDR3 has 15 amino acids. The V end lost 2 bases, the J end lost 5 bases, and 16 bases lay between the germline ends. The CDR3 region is CAWSHEGDWNNEQFF. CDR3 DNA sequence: TGTGCCTGGAGTCATGAGGGGGACTGGAACAATGAGCAGTTCTTC.

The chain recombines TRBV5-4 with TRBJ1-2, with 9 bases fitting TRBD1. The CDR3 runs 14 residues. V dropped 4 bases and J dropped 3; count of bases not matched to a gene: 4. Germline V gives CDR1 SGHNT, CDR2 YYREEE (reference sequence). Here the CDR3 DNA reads TGTGCCAGCAGCAAGGACAGGGGATACTATGGCTACACCTTC. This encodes CASSKDRGYYGYTF. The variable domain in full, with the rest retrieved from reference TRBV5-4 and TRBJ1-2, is ETGVTQSPTHLIKTRGQQVTLRCSSQSGHNTVSWYQQALGQGPQFIFQYYREEENGRGNFPPRFSGLQFPNYSSELNVNALELDDSALYLCASSKDRGYYGYTFGSGTRLTVV.

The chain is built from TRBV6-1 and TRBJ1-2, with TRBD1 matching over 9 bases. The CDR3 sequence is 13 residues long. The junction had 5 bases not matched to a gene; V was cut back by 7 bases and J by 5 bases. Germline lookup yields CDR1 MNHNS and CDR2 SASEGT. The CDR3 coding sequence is TGTGCCAGCAACGGACAGGGGACATATGGCTACACCTTC. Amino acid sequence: CASNGQGTYGYTF.

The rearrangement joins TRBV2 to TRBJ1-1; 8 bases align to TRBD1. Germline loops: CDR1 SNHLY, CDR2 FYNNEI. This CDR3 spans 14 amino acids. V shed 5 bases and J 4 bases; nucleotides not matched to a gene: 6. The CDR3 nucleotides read TGTGCCAGCAGTCTCCGACAGGGGCCCACTGAAGCTTTCTTT. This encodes CASSLRQGPTEAFF.

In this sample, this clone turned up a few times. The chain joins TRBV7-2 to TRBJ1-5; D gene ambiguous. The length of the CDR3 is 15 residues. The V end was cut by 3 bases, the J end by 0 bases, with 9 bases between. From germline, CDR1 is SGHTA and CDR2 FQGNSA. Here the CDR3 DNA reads TGTGCCAGCAGCTTCCGTTCGAATAGCAATCAGCCCCAGCATTTT. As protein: CASSFRSNSNQPQHF.

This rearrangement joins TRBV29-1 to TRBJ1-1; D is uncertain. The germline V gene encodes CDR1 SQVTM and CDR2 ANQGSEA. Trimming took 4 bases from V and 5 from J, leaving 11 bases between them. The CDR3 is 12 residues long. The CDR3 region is CSVARSVTEAFF. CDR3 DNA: TGCAGCGTTGCTCGGTCCGTGACTGAAGCTTTCTTT.

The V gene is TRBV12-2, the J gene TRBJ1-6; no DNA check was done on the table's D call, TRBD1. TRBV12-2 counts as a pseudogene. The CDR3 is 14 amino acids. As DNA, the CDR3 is TGTGCAAGTCGCTTAGGGACAGGGGGCTCACCCCTCCACTTT. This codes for CASRLGTGGSPLHF.

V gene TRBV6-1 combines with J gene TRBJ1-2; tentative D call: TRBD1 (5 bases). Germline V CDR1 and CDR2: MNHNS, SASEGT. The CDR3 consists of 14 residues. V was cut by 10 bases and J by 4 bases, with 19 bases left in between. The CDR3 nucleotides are TGTGCCATCCGCGCCGCGGGGGACTTCTATGGCTACACCTTC. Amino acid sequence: CAIRAAGDFYGYTF.

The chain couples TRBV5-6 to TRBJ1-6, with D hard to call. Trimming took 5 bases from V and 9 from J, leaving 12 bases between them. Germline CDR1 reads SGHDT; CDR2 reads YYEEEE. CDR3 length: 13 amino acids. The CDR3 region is CASSQFAGSPLHF. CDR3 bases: TGTGCCAGCAGTCAATTTGCAGGTTCACCCCTCCACTTT.

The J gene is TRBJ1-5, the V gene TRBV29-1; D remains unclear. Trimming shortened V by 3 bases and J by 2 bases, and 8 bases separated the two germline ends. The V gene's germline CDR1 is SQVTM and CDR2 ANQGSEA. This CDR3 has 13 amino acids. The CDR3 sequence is CSVDFGGNQPQHF. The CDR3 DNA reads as TGCAGCGTTGACTTCGGGGGCAATCAGCCCCAGCATTTT.

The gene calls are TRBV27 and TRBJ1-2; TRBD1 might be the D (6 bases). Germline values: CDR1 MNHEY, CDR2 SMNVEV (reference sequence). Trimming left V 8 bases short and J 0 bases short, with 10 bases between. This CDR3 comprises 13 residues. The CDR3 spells CASGGSPNYGYTF. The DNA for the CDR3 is TGTGCCAGCGGGGGCAGTCCTAACTATGGCTACACCTTC.

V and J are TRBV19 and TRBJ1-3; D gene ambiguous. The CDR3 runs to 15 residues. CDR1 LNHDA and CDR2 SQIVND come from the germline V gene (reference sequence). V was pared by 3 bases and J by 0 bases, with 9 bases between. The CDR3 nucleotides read TGTGCCAGTAGTATGAGAGGATTCTCTGGAAACACCATATATTTT. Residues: CASSMRGFSGNTIYF.

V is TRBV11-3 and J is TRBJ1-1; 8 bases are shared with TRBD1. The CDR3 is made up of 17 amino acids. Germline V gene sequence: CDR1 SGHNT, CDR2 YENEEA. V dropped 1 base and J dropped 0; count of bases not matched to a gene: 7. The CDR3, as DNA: TGTGCCAGCAGCTTAGGGATGGGACAGGCCATGAACACTGAAGCTTTCTTT. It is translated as CASSLGMGQAMNTEAFF.

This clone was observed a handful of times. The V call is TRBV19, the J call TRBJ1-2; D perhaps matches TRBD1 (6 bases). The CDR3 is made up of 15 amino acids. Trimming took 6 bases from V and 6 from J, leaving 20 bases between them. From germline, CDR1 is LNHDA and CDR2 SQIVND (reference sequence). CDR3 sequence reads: CASSPGLTGYDGYTF. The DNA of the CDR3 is TGTGCCAGTAGCCCTGGCCTAACAGGGTATGATGGCTACACCTTC.

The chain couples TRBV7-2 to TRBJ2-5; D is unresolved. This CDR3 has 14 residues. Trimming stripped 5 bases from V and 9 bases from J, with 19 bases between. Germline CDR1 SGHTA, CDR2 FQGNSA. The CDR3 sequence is CASSRDHQSLSQYF. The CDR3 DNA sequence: TGTGCCAGCAGCCGAGATCACCAGTCCCTATCCCAGTACTTC. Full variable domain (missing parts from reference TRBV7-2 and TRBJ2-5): GAGVSQSPSNKVTEKGKDVELRCDPISGHTALYWYRQSLGQGLEFLIYFQGNSAPDKSGLPSDRFSAERTGGSVSTLTIQRTQQEDSAVYLCASSRDHQSLSQYFGPGTRLLVL.

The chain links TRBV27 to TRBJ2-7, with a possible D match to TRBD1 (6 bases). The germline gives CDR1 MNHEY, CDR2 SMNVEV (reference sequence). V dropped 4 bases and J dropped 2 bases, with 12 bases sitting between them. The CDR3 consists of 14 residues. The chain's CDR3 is CASSSYRDAYEQYF. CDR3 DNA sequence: TGTGCCAGCAGTTCCTACAGGGACGCCTACGAGCAGTACTTC.

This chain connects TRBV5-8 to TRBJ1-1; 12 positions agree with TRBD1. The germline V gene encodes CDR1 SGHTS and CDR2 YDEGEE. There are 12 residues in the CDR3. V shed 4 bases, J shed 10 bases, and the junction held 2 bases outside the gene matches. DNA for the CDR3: TGTGCCAGCAGCCGGGACAGGGGGCCAGCTTTCTTT. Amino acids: CASSRDRGPAFF.

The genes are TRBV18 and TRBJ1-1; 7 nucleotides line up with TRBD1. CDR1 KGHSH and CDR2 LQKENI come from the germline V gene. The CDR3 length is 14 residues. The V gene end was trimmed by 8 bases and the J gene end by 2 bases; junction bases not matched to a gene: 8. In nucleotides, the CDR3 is TGTGCCAGCGCATACGACAGGGCCAACACTGAAGCTTTCTTT. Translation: CASAYDRANTEAFF.

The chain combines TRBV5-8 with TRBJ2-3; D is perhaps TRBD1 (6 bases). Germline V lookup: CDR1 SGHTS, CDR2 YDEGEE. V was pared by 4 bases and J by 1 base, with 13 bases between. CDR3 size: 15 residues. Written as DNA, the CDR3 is TGTGCCAGCAGCCATGACAGGTTGCGCACAGATACGCAGTATTTT. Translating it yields CASSHDRLRTDTQYF.

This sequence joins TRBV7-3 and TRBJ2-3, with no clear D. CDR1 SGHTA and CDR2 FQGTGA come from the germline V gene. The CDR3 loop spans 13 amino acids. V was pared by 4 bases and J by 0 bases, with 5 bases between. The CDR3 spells CASSSSSTDTQYF. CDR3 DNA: TGTGCCAGCAGCTCATCTAGCACAGATACGCAGTATTTT.

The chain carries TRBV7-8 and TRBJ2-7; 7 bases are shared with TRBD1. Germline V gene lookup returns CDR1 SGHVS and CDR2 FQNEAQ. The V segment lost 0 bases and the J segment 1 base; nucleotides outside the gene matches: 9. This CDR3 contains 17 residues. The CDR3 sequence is CASSLAREQGSSYEQYF. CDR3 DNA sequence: TGTGCCAGCAGCTTAGCGCGAGAACAGGGGTCTTCCTACGAGCAGTACTTC.